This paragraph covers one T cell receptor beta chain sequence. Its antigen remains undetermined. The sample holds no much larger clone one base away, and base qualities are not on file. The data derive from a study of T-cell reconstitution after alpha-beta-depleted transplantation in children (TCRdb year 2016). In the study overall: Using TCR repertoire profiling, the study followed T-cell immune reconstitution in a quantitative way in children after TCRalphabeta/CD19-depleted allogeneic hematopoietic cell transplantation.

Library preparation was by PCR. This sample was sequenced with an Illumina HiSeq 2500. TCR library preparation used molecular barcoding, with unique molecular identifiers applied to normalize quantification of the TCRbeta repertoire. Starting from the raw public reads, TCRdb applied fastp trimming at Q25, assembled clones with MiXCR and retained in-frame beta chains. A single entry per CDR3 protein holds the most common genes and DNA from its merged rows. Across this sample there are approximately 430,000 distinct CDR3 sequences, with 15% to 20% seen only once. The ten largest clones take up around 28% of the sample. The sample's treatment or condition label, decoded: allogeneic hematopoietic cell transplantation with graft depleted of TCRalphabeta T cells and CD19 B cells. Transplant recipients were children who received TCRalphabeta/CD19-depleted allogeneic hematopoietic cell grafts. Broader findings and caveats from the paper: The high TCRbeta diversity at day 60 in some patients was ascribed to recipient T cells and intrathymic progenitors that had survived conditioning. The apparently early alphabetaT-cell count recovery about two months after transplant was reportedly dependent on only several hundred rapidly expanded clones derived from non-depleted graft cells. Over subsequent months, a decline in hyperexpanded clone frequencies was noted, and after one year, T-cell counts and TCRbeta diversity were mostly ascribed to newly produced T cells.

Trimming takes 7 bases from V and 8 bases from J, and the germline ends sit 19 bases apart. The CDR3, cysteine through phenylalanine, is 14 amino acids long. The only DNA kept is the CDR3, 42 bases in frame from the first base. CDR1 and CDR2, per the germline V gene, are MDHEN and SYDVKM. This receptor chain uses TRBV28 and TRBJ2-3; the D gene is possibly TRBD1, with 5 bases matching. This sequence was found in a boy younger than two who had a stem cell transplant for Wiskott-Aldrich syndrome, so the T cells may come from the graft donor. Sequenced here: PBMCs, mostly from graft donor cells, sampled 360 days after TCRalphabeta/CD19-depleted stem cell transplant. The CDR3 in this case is CASTESQGLSTQYF. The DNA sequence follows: TGTGCCAGCACCGAATCTCAGGGCCTCAGTACGCAGTATTTT.